This T cell receptor (beta chain) was sequenced in a study of shared clonotypes between healthy human individuals. The data were produced by immunoSEQ multiplex PCR, yet TCRdb's version contains in-frame clones alone and is incomplete. Of roughly 2.5 million clones detected, around 94% appear once; the ten largest clones hold around 0.14%. This CDR3 has 14 residues. The V gene's germline CDR1 is SGHRS and CDR2 YFSETQ. The V gene lost 1 base and the J gene lost 9 bases, with 14 bases spanning the gap. This sequence originates from a man between 18 and 29 years old in good health. The sequenced sample was naive CD4+ T cells sorted from blood. The sample's subset: CD45RA+ positively selected. The J gene is TRBJ2-1, the V gene TRBV5-1; tentatively, D is TRBD2 (6 bases). The CDR3 bases are TGCGCCAGCAGCTTGTACAGTATCGGGAGTGAGCAGTTCTTC. This translates into CASSLYSIGSEQFF.